This T cell receptor beta chain was recorded in a study of T cell responses to AZD1222 COVID-19 vaccine. Overall study results and limits: There were mostly white British donors and more females than males, and clonal diversity was possibly underestimated.

Concerning this clone itself: Its antigen is unknown.

Measured with immunoSEQ multiplex PCR; TCRdb has only the in-frame clones, and not every one. The sample lists roughly 190,000 clones, approximately 90% seen once, with approximately 4% in the top ten. The material was peripheral blood, obtained 28 days after the second dose of the MenACWY control vaccine. The TCR comes from an adult who received the MenACWY meningococcal vaccine as a control.

CDR3 in amino acids: CASSEYIGAGELFF. CDR3 nucleotides: TGTGCCAGCAGTGAATATATTGGGGCCGGGGAGCTGTTTTTT. The V gene is TRBV25-1, the J gene TRBJ2-2, with no clear D. Trimming left V 0 bases short and J 6 bases short, with 8 bases between. Germline V gene sequence: CDR1 MGHDK, CDR2 SYGVNS. This CDR3 contains 14 residues.